The next 16 T cell receptor beta chains were all read from a single sample in a study of T cells after yellow fever vaccination (dated by TCRdb to about 2019). The library was generated by 5' RACE. The instrument was an Illumina NovaSeq 6000. TCRdb passed the public sequencing reads through fastp at Q25 and MiXCR, retaining productive beta sequences. Records with the same CDR3 protein are collapsed into one entry carrying the most frequent genes and DNA. In all, the sample holds hundreds of thousands of distinct CDR3 sequences, and approximately 18% of those were seen once. The ten biggest clones cover roughly a sixth of the sample. This sample's treatment or condition label indicates: live attenuated yellow fever vaccine strain. The sample here was PBMCs, taken before the yellow fever booster vaccination. All receptors derive from a man aged 18 to 29 who received the YFV17D yellow fever vaccine.

V usage is TRBV30 and J usage is TRBJ2-7; D not resolved. The CDR3 runs to 11 residues. The germline V and J ends were trimmed by 3 bases and 3 bases, with 6 bases remaining between them. Germline values: CDR1 GTSNPN, CDR2 SVGIG (reference sequence). CDR3 bases: TGTGCCTGGAGCCCTCTCTACGAGCAGTACTTC. Encoded protein: CAWSPLYEQYF.

This clonotype was counted a few times. The junction and the germline gene differ at one end; a read error may be behind it. V usage is TRBV10-3 and J usage is TRBJ2-3, with a weak D call TRBD1 (5 bases). The CDR3 covers 12 residues. Per the germline V gene, CDR1 is ENHRY and CDR2 is SYGVKD. CDR3 sequence (DNA): TGTGCCATCAGTGAGTCAGGGGCGTACCAGGGTTTT. Its translation: CAISESGAYQGF.

This sequence joins TRBV7-2 and TRBJ1-1, with a possible D match to TRBD1 (5 bases). V was shortened by 5 bases and J by 4 bases, with 17 bases between the two germline ends. Germline CDR1 reads SGHTA; CDR2 reads FQGNSA. This CDR3 is 15 amino acids long. This chain's CDR3 is CASSRVGTRATEAFF. For the CDR3, the DNA is TGTGCCAGCAGCAGAGTAGGGACTCGCGCCACTGAAGCTTTCTTT.

This clonotype was picked up a small number of times. The chain combines TRBV12-5 with TRBJ2-1, with 13 bases identical to TRBD2. This CDR3 spans 15 amino acids. V lost 5 bases and J lost 5; bases outside the gene matches: 3. Germline loops: CDR1 LGHNT, CDR2 FRNRAP. This chain's CDR3 is CASGPGLAGDNEQFF. The CDR3 DNA is TGTGCTAGTGGTCCTGGACTAGCGGGGGACAATGAGCAGTTCTTC.

The chain combines TRBV20-1 with TRBJ1-1; D remains unclear. V was cut by 3 bases and J by 7 bases, with 18 bases left in between. CDR3 length: 14 amino acids. Per the germline V gene, CDR1 is DFQATT and CDR2 is SNEGSKA (reference sequence). The CDR3: CSASHREKGFEAFF. CDR3 sequence (DNA): TGCAGTGCTAGCCATAGGGAAAAGGGATTTGAAGCTTTCTTT.

This clonotype was counted only a few times. The CDR3 region is CASSLRVRERYTDTQYF. In DNA form, the CDR3 reads TGTGCCAGCAGCTTAAGGGTGCGGGAGCGTTACACAGATACGCAGTATTTT. This chain connects TRBV7-3 to TRBJ2-3, with TRBD2 identical over 7 bases. J lost 2 bases, V lost 1 base, and 9 bases had no gene match. CDR3 length: 17 residues. In germline, CDR1 is SGHTA, CDR2 FQGTGA.

The J gene is TRBJ2-3, the V gene TRBV7-2; D is possibly TRBD2 (6 bases). With 1 base removed from V and 5 bases from J, the gap between germline ends came to 13 bases. The CDR3 is 15 amino acids. The germline CDR1 and CDR2 sequences are SGHTA and FQGNSA. The CDR3: CASSLGAGQGDTQYF. CDR3 bases: TGTGCCAGCAGCTTAGGGGCGGGGCAGGGAGATACGCAGTATTTT.

The chain joins TRBV5-1 to TRBJ1-2, with TRBD1 matching 7 bases. The CDR3 is 16 amino acids. Unmatched junction bases numbered 13, after V lost 4 bases and J lost 4 bases. Germline CDR1 SGHRS, CDR2 YFSETQ. As DNA, the CDR3 is TGCGCCAGCAGCCCGGGGGACAGTCCTGACCTCTATGGCTACACCTTC. As protein: CASSPGDSPDLYGYTF.

This clonotype was found many times. This sequence joins TRBV20-1 and TRBJ2-1; 8 positions match TRBD1. The ends lost 6 bases at V and 7 bases at J; junction bases unmatched: 14. The V gene's germline CDR1 is DFQATT and CDR2 SNEGSKA (reference sequence). The CDR3 is made up of 15 amino acids. The CDR3 coding sequence is TGCAGTGCCTTACCTACAGGGGGGCTTCGAAATGAGCAGTTCTTC. Translating gives CSALPTGGLRNEQFF.

This clonotype appeared a few times. The rearrangement links TRBV12-3 or TRBV12-4 to TRBJ2-1; D remains unclear. The CDR3 is 15 amino acids. Trimming took off 3 bases at V and 5 bases at J, with 14 bases between the two ends. CDR3 amino acids: CASSFYRTRDNEQFF. The CDR3 region has the DNA TGTGCCAGCAGTTTTTATCGCACCCGGGACAATGAGCAGTTCTTC.

V gene TRBV11-2 combines with J gene TRBJ2-1; 9 nucleotides match TRBD2. Germline assignment: CDR1 SGHAT and CDR2 FQNNGV. J gave up 8 bases and V 5 bases, and 10 bases lay outside the gene matches. The CDR3 totals 15 residues. This CDR3 is CASSDPGLAFDEQFF. The DNA of the CDR3 is TGTGCCAGCAGCGATCCGGGACTAGCATTCGATGAGCAGTTCTTC.

The count of this clonotype is one. This chain connects TRBV20-1 to TRBJ2-3; D is ambiguous. V gave up 6 bases and J gave up 2 bases, with 18 bases separating them. The V gene's germline CDR1 is DFQATT and CDR2 SNEGSKA (reference sequence). The CDR3 runs 15 residues. The CDR3 coding sequence is TGCAGTGCAACTCAGATCTTGTACCCCACAGATACGCAGTATTTT. This sequence encodes CSATQILYPTDTQYF.

This chain joins TRBV5-1 and TRBJ1-6, with D possibly being TRBD1 (5 bases). The CDR3 is 15 amino acids. Germline CDR1 is SGHRS and CDR2 is YFSETQ. Trimming shortened V by 4 bases and J by 14 bases, and 22 bases separated the two germline ends. The CDR3 DNA is TGCGCCAGCAGCACATCAGGGTTTCCGCTCGATGCCCTCCACTTT. It translates to CASSTSGFPLDALHF. Variable domain in full (rest from reference TRBV5-1 and TRBJ1-6): KAGVTQTPRYLIKTRGQQVTLSCSPISGHRSVSWYQQTPGQGLQFLFEYFSETQRNKGNFPGRFSGRQFSNSRSEMNVSTLELGDSALYLCASSTSGFPLDALHFGNGTRLTVT.

The chain joins TRBV29-1 to TRBJ2-3, with 8 bases identical to TRBD1. Trimming at V came to 6 bases and at J to 9 bases, leaving 20 bases not matched to a gene. The CDR3 length is 16 residues. CDR1 is SQVTM and CDR2 is ANQGSEA in the germline V gene. The CDR3 nucleotides read TGCAGCGTCGGGTTGGCAGGGGGCGTGAGTAGGGGAACGCAGTATTTT. Its translation is CSVGLAGGVSRGTQYF.

V and J are TRBV3-1 and TRBJ1-2; a possible D gene is TRBD1 (6 bases). V lost 4 bases, J lost 2 bases, and 14 bases lay in between. The CDR3 extends over 15 amino acids. Germline values: CDR1 LGHDT, CDR2 YNNKEL (reference sequence). The chain's CDR3 is CASSPPGARNYGYTF. Here the CDR3 DNA reads TGTGCCAGCAGCCCCCCGGGGGCGCGGAACTATGGCTACACCTTC.

The chain combines TRBV11-2 with TRBJ2-7; 7 nucleotides match TRBD1. This CDR3 comprises 15 residues. CDR1 SGHAT and CDR2 FQNNGV come from the germline V gene. J gave up 3 bases and V 3 bases, and 8 bases lay outside the gene matches. In nucleotides, the CDR3 is TGTGCCAGCAGCTTTGGACCCACAGGGGACTACGAGCAGTACTTC. Amino acids: CASSFGPTGDYEQYF.